Included here is one T cell receptor (beta chain) sequence, with context. The data were taken from a study of identical twins. This CDR3 contains 15 residues. Trimming took 3 bases from V and 3 from J, leaving 14 bases between them. CDR1 and CDR2 from the germline V gene are MDHEN and SYDVKM. Via MiXCR, TCRdb re-called the 5' RACE reads, giving one row per CDR3 protein. The sample records approximately 630,000 distinct CDR3 sequences, under 8.5% being singletons. The same sample was also studied in work on yellow fever vaccine responses in identical twins.

Input material: PBMCs. The clonotype comes from a young woman in good health. This chain links TRBV28 with TRBJ1-2; a weak D match, TRBD1 (6 bases). The CDR3 protein is CASSLYTKGDYGYTF. The CDR3 DNA follows: TGTGCCAGCAGTTTGTATACCAAGGGGGACTATGGCTACACCTTC.